The source of this T cell receptor (beta chain) is a study of blood T cell repertoires in COVID-19. Study information: Samples representing acute and convalescent COVID-19 were sourced from the United States, Italy and Spain. From T cells, B-cell-depleted T cells, or PBMCs came the material, which was cDNA or gDNA.

Authors' analysis steps: It was from reference gene primer amplification that nucleated cell counts were estimated. Some clones are missing from TCRdb's copy, which holds only in-frame ones; the method was immunoSEQ multiplex PCR. V, J and clone size reflect that table, while D and trimming were determined from the DNA. The sample carries 300,000 or so clones, roughly 91% recorded once. The CDR3 has 15 residues. Germline loops: CDR1 SNHLY, CDR2 FYNNEI. V gave up 8 bases and J gave up 6 bases, with 22 bases separating them. The TCR sequence derives from a man aged 50-60 years with active or convalescent COVID-19. The V call is TRBV2, the J call TRBJ1-1, with a tentative D call TRBD1 (6 bases). Source material: peripheral blood. This CDR3 is CASAGRRQAAAEAFF. The CDR3, as DNA: TGTGCCAGCGCCGGCAGGCGACAGGCCGCGGCTGAAGCTTTCTTT. Using reference TRBV2 and TRBJ1-1 for the parts outside the CDR3, the full variable domain is EPEVTQTPSHQVTQMGQEVILRCVPISNHLYFYWYRQILGQKVEFLVSFYNNEISEKSEIFDDQFSVERPDGSNFTLKIRSTKLEDSAMYFCASAGRRQAAAEAFFGQGTRLTVV.